The TCR beta chain described here comes from a study of beta chain features in type 1 diabetes. Study background: Healthy donors and patients had similar age, gender and cell yields. Findings and limits, study-wide: Equally in patients and controls, shorter templates might have been favored by PCR. A moderate, significant TCRB CDR3 shortening appeared in type 1 diabetes across four CD4+ subsets. More deletions and fewer insertions at VDJ junctions were seen in type 1 diabetes patients.

Germline loops: CDR1 SQVTM, CDR2 ANQGSEA. The length of the CDR3 is 13 residues. V dropped 4 bases and J dropped 1 base, with 10 bases sitting between them. To note about this clone: Its matching antigen is unknown.

cDNA synthesis used the whole RNA isolate, giving expressed TCRB sequences. The data were produced by immunoSEQ multiplex PCR, yet TCRdb's version contains in-frame clones alone and is incomplete. The data hold around 110,000 clones, with roughly 15% observed a single time. The rearrangement uses TRBV29-1 and TRBJ2-5; no definite D call. Sequencing was performed on central memory CD4+ T cells from blood. This TCR was recovered from a man aged 25 to 40 with type 1 diabetes. The CDR3 reads CSVVRRLQETQYF. In DNA form, the CDR3 reads TGCAGCGTTGTAAGGCGCCTCCAAGAGACCCAGTACTTC.